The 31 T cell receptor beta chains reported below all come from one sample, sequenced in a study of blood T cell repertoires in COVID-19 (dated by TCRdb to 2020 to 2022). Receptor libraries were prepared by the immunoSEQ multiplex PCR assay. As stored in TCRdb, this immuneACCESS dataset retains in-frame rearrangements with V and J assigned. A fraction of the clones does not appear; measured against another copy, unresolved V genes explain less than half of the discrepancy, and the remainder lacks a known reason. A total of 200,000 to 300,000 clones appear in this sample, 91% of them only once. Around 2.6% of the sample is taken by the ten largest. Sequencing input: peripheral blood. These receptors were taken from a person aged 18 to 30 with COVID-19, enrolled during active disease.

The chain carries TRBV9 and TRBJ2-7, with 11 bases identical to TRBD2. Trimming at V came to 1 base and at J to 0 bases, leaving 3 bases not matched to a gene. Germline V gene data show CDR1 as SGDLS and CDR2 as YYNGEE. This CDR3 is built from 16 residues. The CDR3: CASSVNGLAGSYEQYF. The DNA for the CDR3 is TGTGCCAGCAGCGTAAATGGACTAGCGGGCTCCTACGAGCAGTACTTC.

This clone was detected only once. CDR3 in DNA: TGTGCCAGCAGTGAAGCTTTCGGGGGCTATGGCTACACCTTC. It is translated as CASSEAFGGYGYTF. The rearrangement uses TRBV6-1 and TRBJ1-2, with D maybe TRBD1 (5 bases). The CDR3 is made up of 14 amino acids. CDR1 is MNHNS and CDR2 is SASEGT in the germline V gene. Trimming removed 0 bases at V and 4 bases at J, with 9 bases between.

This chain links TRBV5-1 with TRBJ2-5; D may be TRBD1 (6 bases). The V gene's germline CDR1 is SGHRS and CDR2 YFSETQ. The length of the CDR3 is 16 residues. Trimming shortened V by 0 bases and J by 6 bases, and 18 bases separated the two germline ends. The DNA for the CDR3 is TGCGCCAGCAGCTTGGCCAACAGGGATCGCTGGCAGACCCAGTACTTC. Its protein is CASSLANRDRWQTQYF.

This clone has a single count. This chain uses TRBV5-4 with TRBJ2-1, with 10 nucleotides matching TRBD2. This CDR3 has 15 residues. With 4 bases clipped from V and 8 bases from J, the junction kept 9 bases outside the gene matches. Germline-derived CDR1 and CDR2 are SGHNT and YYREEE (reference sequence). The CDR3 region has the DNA TGTGCCAGCAGCACGGGACTAGCGACCCCCCATGAGCAGTTCTTC. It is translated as CASSTGLATPHEQFF.

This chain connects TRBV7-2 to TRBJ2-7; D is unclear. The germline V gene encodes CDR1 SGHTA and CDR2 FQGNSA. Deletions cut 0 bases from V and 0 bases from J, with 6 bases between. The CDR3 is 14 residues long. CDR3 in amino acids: CASSLAGSSYEQYF. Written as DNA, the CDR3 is TGTGCCAGCAGCTTAGCCGGGTCCTCCTACGAGCAGTACTTC.

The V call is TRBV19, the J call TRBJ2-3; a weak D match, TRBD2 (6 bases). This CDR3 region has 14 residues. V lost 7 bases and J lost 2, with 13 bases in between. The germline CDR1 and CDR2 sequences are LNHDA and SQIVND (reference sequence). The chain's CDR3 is CASKASATTDTQYF. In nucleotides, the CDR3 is TGTGCCAGTAAGGCTAGCGCTACCACAGATACGCAGTATTTT.

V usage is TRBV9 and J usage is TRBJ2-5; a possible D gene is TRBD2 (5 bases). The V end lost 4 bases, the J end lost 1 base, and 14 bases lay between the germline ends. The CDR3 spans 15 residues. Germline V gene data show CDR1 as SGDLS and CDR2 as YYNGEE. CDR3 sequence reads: CASSIGGGPQETQYF. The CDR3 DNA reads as TGTGCCAGCAGCATTGGAGGTGGGCCCCAAGAGACCCAGTACTTC.

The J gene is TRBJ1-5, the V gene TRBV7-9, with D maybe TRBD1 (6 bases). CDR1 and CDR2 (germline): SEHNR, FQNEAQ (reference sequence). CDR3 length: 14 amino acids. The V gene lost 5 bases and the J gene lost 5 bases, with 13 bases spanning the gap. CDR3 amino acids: CASSTGNGDQPQHF. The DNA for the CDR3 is TGTGCCAGCAGCACAGGGAACGGCGATCAGCCCCAGCATTTT.

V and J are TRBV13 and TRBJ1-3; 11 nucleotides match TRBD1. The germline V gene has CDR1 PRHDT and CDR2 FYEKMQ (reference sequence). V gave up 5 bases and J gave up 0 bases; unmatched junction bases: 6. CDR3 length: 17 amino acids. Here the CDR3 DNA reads TGTGCCAGCAGCCGGGACAGGGGGTACCGCTCTGGAAACACCATATATTTT. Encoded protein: CASSRDRGYRSGNTIYF.

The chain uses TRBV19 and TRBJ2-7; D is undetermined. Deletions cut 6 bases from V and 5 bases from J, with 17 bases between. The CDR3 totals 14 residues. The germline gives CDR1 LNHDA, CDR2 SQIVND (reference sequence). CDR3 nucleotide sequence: TGTGCCAGTAGCCGCCCGGGTCAACCTAACGAGCAGTACTTC. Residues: CASSRPGQPNEQYF. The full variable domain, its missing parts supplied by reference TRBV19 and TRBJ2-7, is DGGITQSPKYLFRKEGQNVTLSCEQNLNHDAMYWYRQDPGQGLRLIYYSQIVNDFQKGDIAEGYSVSREKKESFPLTVTSAQKNPTAFYLCASSRPGQPNEQYFGPGTRLTVT.

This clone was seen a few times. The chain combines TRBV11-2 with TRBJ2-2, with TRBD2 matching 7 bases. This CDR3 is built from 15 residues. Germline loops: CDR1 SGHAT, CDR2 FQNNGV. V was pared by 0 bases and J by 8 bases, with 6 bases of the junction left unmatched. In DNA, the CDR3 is TGTGCCAGCAGCTTAGATCGACTAGCTTCTGGGGAGCTGTTTTTT. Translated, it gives CASSLDRLASGELFF.

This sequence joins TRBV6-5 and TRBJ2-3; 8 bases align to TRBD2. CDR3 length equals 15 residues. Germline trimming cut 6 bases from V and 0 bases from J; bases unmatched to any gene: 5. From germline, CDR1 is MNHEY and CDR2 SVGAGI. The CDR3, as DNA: TGTGCCAGCAGAGAGCGGGAGCCTAGCACAGATACGCAGTATTTT. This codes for CASREREPSTDTQYF.

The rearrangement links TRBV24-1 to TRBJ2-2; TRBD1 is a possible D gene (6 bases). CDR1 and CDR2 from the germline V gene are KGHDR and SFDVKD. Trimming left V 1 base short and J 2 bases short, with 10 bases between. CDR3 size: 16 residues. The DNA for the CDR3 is TGTGCCACCAGTGATTTAAAAGGGGGTAACACCGGGGAGCTGTTTTTT. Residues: CATSDLKGGNTGELFF.

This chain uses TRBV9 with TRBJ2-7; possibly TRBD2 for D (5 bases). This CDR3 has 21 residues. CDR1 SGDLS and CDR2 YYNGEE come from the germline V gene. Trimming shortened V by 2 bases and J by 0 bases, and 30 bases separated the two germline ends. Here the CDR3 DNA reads TGTGCCAGCAGCGTGGGTATTAGAGGGTTAAGCAAGTCCCTAAGCTCCTACGAGCAGTACTTC. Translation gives CASSVGIRGLSKSLSSYEQYF.

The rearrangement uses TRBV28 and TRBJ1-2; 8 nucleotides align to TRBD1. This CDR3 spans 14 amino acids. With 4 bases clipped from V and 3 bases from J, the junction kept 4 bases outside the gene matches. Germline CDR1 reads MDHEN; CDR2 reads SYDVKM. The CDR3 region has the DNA TGTGCCAGCAGTTCTACAGGGGGGGACTATGGCTACACCTTC. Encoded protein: CASSSTGGDYGYTF.

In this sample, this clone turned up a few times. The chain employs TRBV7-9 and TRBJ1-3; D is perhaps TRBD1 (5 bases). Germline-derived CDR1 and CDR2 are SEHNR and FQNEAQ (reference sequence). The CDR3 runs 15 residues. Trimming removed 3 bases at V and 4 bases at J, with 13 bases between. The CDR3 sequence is CASSFPGTGGNTIYF. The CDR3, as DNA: TGTGCCAGCAGCTTCCCAGGGACTGGCGGAAACACCATATATTTT.

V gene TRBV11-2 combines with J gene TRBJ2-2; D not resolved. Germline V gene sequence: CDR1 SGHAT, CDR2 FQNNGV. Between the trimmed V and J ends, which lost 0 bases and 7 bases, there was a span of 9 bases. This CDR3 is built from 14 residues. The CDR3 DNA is TGTGCCAGCAGCTTAGATCCACTTAACGGGGAGCTGTTTTTT. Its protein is CASSLDPLNGELFF.

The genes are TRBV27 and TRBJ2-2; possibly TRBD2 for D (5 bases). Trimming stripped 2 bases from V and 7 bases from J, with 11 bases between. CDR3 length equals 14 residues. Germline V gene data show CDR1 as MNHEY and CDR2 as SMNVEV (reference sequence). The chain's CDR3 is CASSLTGKVGELFF. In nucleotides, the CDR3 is TGTGCCAGCAGTTTAACCGGGAAGGTCGGGGAGCTGTTTTTT.

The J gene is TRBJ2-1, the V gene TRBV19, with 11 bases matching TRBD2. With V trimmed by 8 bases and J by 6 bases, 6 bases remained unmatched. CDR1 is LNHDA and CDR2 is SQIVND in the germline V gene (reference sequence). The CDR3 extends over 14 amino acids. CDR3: CASRDSGRANEQFF. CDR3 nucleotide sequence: TGTGCCAGTCGAGATAGCGGGAGGGCCAATGAGCAGTTCTTC.

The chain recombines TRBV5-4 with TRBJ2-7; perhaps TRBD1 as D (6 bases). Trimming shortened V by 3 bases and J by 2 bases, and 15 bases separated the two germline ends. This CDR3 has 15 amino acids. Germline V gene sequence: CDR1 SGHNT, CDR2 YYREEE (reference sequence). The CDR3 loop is CASSSRGVGPYEQYF. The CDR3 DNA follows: TGTGCCAGCAGCTCCAGGGGTGTCGGCCCCTACGAGCAGTACTTC.

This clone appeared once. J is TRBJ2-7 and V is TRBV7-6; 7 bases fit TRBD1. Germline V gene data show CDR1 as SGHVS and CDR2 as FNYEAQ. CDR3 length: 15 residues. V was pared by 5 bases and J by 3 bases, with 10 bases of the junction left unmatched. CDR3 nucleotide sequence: TGTGCCAGCAGCAAAGAACAGGGGTATTTCTACGAGCAGTACTTC. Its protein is CASSKEQGYFYEQYF. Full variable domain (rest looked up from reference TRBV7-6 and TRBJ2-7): GAGVSQSPRYKVTKRGQDVALRCDPISGHVSLYWYRQALGQGPEFLTYFNYEAQQDKSGLPNDRFSAERPEGSISTLTIQRTEQRDSAMYRCASSKEQGYFYEQYFGPGTRLTVT.

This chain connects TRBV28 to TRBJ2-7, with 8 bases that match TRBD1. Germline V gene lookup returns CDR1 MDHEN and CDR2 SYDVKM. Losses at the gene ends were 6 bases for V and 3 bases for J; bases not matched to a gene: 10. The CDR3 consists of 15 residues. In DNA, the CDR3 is TGTGCCAGCAGCCTCACCCAGGGGGCTTACTACGAGCAGTACTTC. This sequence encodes CASSLTQGAYYEQYF.

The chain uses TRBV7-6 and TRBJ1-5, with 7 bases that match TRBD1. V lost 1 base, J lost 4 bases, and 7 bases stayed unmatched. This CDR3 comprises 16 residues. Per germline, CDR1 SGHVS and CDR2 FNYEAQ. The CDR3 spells CASSLGGLGQNQPQHF. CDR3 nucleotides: TGTGCCAGCAGCTTAGGAGGGTTGGGACAGAATCAGCCCCAGCATTTT.

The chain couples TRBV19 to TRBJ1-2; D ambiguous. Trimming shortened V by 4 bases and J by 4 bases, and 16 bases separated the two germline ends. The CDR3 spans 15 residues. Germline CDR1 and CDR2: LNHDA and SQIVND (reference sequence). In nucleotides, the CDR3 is TGTGCCAGTAGTACCCCCGTGGGCGGGCGCTATGGCTACACCTTC. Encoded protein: CASSTPVGGRYGYTF.

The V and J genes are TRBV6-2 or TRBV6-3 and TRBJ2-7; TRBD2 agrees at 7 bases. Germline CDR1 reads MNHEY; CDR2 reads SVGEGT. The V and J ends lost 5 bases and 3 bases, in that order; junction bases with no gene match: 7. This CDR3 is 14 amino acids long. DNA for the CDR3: TGTGCCAGCAGTAATCTAGCGGCCATCTACGAGCAGTACTTC. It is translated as CASSNLAAIYEQYF.

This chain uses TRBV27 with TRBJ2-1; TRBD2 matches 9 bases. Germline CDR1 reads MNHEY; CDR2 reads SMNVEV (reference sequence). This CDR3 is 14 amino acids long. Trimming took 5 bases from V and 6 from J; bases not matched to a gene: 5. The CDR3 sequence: CASSPAGGPNEQFF. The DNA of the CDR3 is TGTGCCAGCAGTCCGGCGGGAGGGCCCAATGAGCAGTTCTTC.

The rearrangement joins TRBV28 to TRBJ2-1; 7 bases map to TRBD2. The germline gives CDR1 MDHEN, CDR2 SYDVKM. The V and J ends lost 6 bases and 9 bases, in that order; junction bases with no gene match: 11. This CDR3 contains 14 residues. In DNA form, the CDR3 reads TGTGCCAGCAGCCCTTTCGACCCGGGGGGTGAGCAGTTCTTC. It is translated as CASSPFDPGGEQFF.

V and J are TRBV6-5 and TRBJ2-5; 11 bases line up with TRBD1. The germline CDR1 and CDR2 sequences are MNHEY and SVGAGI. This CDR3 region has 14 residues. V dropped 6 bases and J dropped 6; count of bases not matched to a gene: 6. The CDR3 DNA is TGTGCCAGCAGGAAAGGACAGGGGGCTCAGACCCAGTACTTC. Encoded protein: CASRKGQGAQTQYF.

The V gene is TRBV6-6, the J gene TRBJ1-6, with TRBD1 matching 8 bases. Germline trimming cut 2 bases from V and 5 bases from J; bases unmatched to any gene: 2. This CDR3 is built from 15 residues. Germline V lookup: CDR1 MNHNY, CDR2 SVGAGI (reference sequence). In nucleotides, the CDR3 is TGTGCCAGCAGTTACGGGACAGGCCATAATTCACCCCTCCACTTT. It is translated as CASSYGTGHNSPLHF.

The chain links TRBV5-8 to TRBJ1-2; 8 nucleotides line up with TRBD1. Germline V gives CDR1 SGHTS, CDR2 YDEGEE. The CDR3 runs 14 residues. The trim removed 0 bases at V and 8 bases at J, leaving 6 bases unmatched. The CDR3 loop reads CASSLGQGKKGYTF. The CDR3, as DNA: TGTGCCAGCAGCTTGGGACAGGGGAAGAAGGGCTACACCTTC.

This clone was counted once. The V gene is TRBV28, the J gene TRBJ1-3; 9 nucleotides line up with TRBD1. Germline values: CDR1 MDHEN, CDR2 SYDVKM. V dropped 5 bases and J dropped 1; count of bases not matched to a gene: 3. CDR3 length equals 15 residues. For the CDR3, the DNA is TGTGCCAGCAGTCCACAGGGGGCTTCTGGAAACACCATATATTTT. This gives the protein CASSPQGASGNTIYF.